These 2 T cell receptor beta chains originate from one sample sequenced in a study of cytomegalovirus exposure and HLA in healthy donors. Measured with immunoSEQ multiplex PCR; TCRdb has only the in-frame clones, and not every one. The data hold around 150,000 clones, with roughly 92% observed a single time. Source material: PBMCs. These TCRs come from a young man in good health and CMV-seronegative.

The chain combines TRBV9 with TRBJ1-6; TRBD1 matches at 9 bases. The CDR3 has 16 amino acids. The V gene's germline CDR1 is SGDLS and CDR2 YYNGEE. The trim removed 4 bases at V and 9 bases at J, leaving 11 bases unmatched. CDR3 coding DNA: TGTGCCAGCAGCATGACAGGGGGGGAAGTTGGTTCACCCCTCCACTTT. As protein: CASSMTGGEVGSPLHF.

The CDR3, as DNA: TGTGCCTGGAGTAAAGGGGGAATCACTGAAGCTTTCTTT. This translates into CAWSKGGITEAFF. The rearrangement joins TRBV30 to TRBJ1-1; a weak D match, TRBD1 (6 bases). The germline CDR1 and CDR2 sequences are GTSNPN and SVGIG (reference sequence). There are 13 residues in the CDR3. Trimming stripped 2 bases from V and 4 bases from J, with 11 bases between.